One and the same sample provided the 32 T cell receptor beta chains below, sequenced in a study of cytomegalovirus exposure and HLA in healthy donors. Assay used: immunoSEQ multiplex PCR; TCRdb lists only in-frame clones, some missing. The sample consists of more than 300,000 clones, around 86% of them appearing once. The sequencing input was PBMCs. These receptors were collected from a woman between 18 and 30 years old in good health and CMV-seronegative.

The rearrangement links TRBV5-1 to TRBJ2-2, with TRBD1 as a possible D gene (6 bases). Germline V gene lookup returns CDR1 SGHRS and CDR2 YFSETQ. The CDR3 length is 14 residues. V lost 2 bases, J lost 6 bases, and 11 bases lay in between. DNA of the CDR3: TGCGCCAGCAGCTTTAACAGGGCTGCCGGGGAGCTGTTTTTT. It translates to CASSFNRAAGELFF.

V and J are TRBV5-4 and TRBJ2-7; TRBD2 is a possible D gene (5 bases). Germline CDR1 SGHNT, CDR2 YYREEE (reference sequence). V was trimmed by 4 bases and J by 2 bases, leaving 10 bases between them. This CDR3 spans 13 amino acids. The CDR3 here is CASSPGGTYEQYF. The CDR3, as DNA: TGTGCCAGCAGCCCCGGAGGAACCTACGAGCAGTACTTC.

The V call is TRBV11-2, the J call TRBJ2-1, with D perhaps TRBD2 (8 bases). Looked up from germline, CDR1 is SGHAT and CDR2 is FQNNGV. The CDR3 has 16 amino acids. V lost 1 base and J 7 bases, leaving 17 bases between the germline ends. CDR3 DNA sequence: TGTGCCAGCAGCTTAGGGGACGGGAGGGGGCAGAATGAGCAGTTCTTC. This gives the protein CASSLGDGRGQNEQFF.

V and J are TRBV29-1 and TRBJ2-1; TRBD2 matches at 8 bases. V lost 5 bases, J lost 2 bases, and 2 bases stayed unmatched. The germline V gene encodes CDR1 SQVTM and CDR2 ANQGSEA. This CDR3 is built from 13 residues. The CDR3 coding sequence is TGCAGCGTTAGCGGGAGCACCTACAATGAGCAGTTCTTC. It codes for CSVSGSTYNEQFF.

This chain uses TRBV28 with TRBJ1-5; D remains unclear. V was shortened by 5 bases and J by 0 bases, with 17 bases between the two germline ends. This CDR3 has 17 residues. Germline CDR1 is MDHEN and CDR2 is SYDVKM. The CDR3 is CASSPSASFYSNQPQHF. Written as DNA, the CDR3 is TGTGCCAGCAGTCCCTCTGCGTCTTTTTATAGCAATCAGCCCCAGCATTTT.

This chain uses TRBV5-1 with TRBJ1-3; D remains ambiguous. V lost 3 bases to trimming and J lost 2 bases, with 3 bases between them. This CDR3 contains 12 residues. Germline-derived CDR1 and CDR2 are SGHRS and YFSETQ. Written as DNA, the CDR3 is TGCGCCAGCAGCTCCACTGGAAACACCATATATTTT. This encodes CASSSTGNTIYF.

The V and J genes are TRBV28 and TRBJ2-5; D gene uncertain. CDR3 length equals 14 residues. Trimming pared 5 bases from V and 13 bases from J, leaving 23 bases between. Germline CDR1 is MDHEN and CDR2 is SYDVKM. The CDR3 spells CASSAPRPEAPSYF. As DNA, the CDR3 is TGTGCCAGCAGTGCCCCGCGACCAGAGGCACCTTCGTACTTC. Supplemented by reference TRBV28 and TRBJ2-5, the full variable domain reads DVKVTQSSRYLVKRTGEKVFLECVQDMDHENMFWYRQDPGLGLRLIYFSYDVKMKEKGDIPEGYSVSREKKERFSLILESASTNQTSMYLCASSAPRPEAPSYFGPGTRLLVL.

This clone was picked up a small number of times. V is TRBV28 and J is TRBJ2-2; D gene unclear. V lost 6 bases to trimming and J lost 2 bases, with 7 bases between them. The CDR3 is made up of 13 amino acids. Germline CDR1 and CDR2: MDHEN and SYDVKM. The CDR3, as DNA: TGTGCCAGCAGCCCTAGAAACACCGGGGAGCTGTTTTTT. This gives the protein CASSPRNTGELFF. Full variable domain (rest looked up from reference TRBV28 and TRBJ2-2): DVKVTQSSRYLVKRTGEKVFLECVQDMDHENMFWYRQDPGLGLRLIYFSYDVKMKEKGDIPEGYSVSREKKERFSLILESASTNQTSMYLCASSPRNTGELFFGEGSRLTVL.

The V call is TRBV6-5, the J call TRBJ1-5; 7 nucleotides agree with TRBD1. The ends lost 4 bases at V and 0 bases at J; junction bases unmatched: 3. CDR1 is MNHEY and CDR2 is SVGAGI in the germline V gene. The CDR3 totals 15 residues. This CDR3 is CASSSGQASNQPQHF. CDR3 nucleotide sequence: TGTGCCAGCAGTTCCGGACAGGCTAGCAATCAGCCCCAGCATTTT.

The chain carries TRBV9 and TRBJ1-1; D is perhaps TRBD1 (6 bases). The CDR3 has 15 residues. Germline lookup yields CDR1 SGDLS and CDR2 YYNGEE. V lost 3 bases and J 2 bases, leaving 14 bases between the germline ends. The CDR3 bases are TGTGCCAGCAGCGCCGGTGGGGGGGCCAACACTGAAGCTTTCTTT. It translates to CASSAGGGANTEAFF.

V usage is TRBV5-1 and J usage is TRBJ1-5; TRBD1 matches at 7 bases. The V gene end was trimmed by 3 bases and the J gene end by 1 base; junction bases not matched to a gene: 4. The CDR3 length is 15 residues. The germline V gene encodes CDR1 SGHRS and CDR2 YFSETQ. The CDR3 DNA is TGCGCCAGCAGCTCCACAGGGGCCAGCAATCAGCCCCAGCATTTT. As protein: CASSSTGASNQPQHF.

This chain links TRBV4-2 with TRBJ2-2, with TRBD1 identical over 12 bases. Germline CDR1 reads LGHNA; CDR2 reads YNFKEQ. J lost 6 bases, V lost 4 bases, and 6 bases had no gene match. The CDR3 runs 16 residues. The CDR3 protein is CASSPPGTGGPGELFF. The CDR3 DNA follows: TGTGCCAGCAGCCCTCCCGGGACAGGGGGCCCCGGGGAGCTGTTTTTT.

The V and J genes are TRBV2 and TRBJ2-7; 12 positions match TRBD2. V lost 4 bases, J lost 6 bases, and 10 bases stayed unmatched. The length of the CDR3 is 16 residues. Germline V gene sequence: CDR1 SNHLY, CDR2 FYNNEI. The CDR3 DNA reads TGTGCCAGCAGTGGAAGGACTAGCGGGATACTCCTCGAGCAGTACTTC. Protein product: CASSGRTSGILLEQYF.

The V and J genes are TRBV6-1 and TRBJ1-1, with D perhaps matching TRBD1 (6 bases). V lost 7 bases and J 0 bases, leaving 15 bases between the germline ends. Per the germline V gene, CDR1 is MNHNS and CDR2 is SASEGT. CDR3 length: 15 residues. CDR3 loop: CASILAGTMNTEAFF. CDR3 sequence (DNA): TGTGCCAGCATCCTCGCCGGGACAATGAACACTGAAGCTTTCTTT.

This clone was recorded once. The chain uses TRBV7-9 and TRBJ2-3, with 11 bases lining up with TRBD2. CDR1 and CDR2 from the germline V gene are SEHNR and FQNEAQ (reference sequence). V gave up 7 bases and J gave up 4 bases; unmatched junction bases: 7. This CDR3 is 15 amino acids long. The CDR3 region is CASNSLAGGADTQYF. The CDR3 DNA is TGTGCCAGCAACTCCCTAGCGGGAGGAGCAGATACGCAGTATTTT.

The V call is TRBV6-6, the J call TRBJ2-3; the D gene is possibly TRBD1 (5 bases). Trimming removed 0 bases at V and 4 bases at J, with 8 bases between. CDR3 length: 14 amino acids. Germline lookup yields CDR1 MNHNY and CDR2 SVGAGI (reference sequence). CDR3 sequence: CASSYSRVADTQYF. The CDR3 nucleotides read TGTGCCAGCAGTTACTCCAGGGTGGCAGATACGCAGTATTTT.

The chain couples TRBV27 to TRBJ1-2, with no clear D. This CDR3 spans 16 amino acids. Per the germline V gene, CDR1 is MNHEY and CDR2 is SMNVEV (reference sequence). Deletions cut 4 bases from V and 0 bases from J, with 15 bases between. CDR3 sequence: CASSSSPFIANYGYTF. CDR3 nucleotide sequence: TGTGCCAGCAGTTCCTCCCCCTTTATAGCTAACTATGGCTACACCTTC.

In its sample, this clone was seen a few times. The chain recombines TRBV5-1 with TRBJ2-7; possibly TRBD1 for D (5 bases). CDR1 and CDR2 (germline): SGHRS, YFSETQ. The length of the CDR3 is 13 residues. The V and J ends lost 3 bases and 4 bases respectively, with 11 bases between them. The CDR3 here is CASSYTTDYEQYF. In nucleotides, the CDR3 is TGCGCCAGCAGCTATACGACAGATTACGAGCAGTACTTC.

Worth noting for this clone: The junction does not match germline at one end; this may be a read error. The CDR3 here is CASSLARASDSSHEQYF. In nucleotides, the CDR3 is TGCGCCAGCAGCTTGGCGCGAGCGAGCGATTCCTCCCACGAGCAGTACTTC. The chain carries TRBV5-1 and TRBJ2-7; D gene unclear. This CDR3 region has 17 residues. Per the germline V gene, CDR1 is SGHRS and CDR2 is YFSETQ.

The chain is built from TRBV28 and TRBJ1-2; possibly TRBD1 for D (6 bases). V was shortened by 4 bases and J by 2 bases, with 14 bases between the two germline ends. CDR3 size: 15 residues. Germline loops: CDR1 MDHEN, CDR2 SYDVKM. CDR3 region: CASSSGAPPNYGYTF. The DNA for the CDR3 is TGTGCCAGCAGTTCAGGGGCCCCACCGAACTATGGCTACACCTTC.

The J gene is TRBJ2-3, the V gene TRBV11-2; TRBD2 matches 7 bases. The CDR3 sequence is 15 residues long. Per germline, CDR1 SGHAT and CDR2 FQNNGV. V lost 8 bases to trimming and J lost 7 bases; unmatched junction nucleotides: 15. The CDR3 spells CASRGSWDSSNTQYF. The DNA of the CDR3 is TGTGCCAGCCGCGGGAGTTGGGACTCTTCGAATACGCAGTATTTT.

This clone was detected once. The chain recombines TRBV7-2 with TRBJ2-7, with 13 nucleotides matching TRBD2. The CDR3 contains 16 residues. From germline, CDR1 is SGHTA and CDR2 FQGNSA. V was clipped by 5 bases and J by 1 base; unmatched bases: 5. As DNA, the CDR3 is TGTGCCAGCAGCCAGACTAGCGGGAGGCCGTCCTACGAGCAGTACTTC. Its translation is CASSQTSGRPSYEQYF.

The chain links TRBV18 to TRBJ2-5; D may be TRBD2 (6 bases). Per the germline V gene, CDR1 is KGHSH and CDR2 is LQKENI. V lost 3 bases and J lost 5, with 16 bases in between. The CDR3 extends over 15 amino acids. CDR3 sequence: CASSPFDGTGETQYF. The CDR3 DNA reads TGTGCCAGCTCACCCTTCGATGGGACTGGGGAGACCCAGTACTTC.

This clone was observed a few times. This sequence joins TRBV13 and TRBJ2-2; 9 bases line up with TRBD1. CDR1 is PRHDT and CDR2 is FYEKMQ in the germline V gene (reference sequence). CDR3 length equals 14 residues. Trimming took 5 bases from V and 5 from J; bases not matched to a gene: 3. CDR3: CASSVGQGTGELFF. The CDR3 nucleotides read TGTGCCAGCAGCGTGGGACAGGGAACCGGGGAGCTGTTTTTT.

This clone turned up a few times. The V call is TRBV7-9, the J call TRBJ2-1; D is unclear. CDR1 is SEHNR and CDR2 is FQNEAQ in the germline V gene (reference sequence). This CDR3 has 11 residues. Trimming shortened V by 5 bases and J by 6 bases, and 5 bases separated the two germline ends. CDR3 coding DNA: TGTGCCAGCAGCCCTTCCAATGAGCAGTTCTTC. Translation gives CASSPSNEQFF. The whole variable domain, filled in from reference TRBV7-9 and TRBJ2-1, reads DTGVSQNPRHKITKRGQNVTFRCDPISEHNRLYWYRQTLGQGPEFLTYFQNEAQLEKSRLLSDRFSAERPKGSFSTLEIQRTEQGDSAMYLCASSPSNEQFFGPGTRLTVL.

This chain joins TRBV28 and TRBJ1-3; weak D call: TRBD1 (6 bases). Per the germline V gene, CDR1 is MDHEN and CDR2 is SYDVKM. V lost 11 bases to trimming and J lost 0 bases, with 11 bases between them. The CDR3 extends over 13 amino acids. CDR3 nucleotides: TGTGCCGGGGGGGCGGGCTCTGGAAACACCATATATTTT. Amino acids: CAGGAGSGNTIYF.

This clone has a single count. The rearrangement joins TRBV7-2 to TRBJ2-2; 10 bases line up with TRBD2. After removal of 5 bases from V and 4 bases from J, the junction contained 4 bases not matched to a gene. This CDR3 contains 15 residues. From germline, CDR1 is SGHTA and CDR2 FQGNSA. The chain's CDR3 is CASSTGLASTGELFF. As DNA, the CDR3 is TGTGCCAGCAGCACGGGACTAGCGAGCACCGGGGAGCTGTTTTTT. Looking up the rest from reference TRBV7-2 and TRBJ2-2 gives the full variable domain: GAGVSQSPSNKVTEKGKDVELRCDPISGHTALYWYRQSLGQGLEFLIYFQGNSAPDKSGLPSDRFSAERTGGSVSTLTIQRTQQEDSAVYLCASSTGLASTGELFFGEGSRLTVL.

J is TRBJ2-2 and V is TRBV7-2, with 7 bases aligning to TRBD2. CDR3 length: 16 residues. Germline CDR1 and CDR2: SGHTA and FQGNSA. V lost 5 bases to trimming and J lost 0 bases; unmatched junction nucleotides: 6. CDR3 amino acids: CASSDTSVSNTGELFF. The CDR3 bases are TGTGCCAGCAGCGATACTAGCGTCTCGAACACCGGGGAGCTGTTTTTT.

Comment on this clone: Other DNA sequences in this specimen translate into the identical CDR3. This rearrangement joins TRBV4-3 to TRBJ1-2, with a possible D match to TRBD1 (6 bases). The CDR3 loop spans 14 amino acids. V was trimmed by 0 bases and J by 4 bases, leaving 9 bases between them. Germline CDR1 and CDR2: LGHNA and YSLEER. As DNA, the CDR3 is TGCGCCAGCAGCCAAGACCTAGGGGGCTATGGCTACACCTTC. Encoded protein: CASSQDLGGYGYTF.

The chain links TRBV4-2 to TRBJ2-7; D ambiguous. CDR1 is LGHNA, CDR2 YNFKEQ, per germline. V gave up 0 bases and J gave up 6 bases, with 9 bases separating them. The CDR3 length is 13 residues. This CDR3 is CASSQDSGFEQYF. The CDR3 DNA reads TGTGCCAGCAGCCAAGATTCGGGTTTCGAGCAGTACTTC.

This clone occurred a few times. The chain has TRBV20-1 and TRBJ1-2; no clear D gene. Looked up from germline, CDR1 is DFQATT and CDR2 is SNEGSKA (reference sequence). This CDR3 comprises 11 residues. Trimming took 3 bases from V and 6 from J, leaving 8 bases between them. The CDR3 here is CSASTGHGYTF. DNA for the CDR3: TGCAGTGCTAGTACTGGGCATGGCTACACCTTC.

CDR3 in DNA: TGCGCCAGCAGCCAAGACTCACACGGGACAGGGAGGTGGAATGAGCAGTTCTTC. The encoded protein is CASSQDSHGTGRWNEQFF. This rearrangement joins TRBV4-3 to TRBJ2-1, with 9 bases identical to TRBD1. Looked up from germline, CDR1 is LGHNA and CDR2 is YSLEER. The CDR3 consists of 18 residues. With V trimmed by 0 bases and J by 7 bases, 13 bases remained unmatched.